The sample holds a few counts of the clone carrying this T cell receptor beta chain. This sample stems from a study of blood T cell repertoires in COVID-19. About the study: In each case, the material was cDNA or gDNA derived from T cells, B-cell-depleted T cells, or PBMCs.

The protocol was immunoSEQ multiplex PCR, while the TCRdb copy is restricted to in-frame clones and leaves out a portion. The sample includes tens of thousands of clones, about 78% of them seen just once. V lost 1 base and J lost 0, with 13 bases in between. The CDR3 loop spans 16 amino acids. Germline CDR1 SGHAT, CDR2 FQNNGV. V and J are TRBV11-2 and TRBJ2-7; no definite D call. The source of this sequence is a man in his 70s with active or convalescent COVID-19. The sequencing input was peripheral blood. The CDR3: CASSLGAAMSSYEQYF. CDR3 nucleotides: TGTGCCAGCAGCTTAGGGGCCGCCATGAGCTCCTACGAGCAGTACTTC.